This T cell receptor beta chain is drawn from a study of OX40 agonist ivuxolimab in advanced cancers. The repertoire was sequenced with immunoSEQ multiplex PCR; TCRdb's copy has only in-frame clones and lacks some. Altogether 65,000 to 75,000 clones are present, around 83% being singletons, with the ten largest covering 2% to 2.5%. The junction had 3 bases not matched to a gene; V was cut back by 1 base and J by 1 base. There are 16 residues in the CDR3. Looked up from germline, CDR1 is LGHNA and CDR2 is YNFKEQ. This TCR was sampled from an adult with an advanced solid tumor such as melanoma, head and neck, liver or kidney cancer. Sequencing used CD4+ or CD8+ T cells sorted from blood, obtained in a trial of the OX40 agonist ivuxolimab. J is TRBJ2-1 and V is TRBV4-2, with TRBD2 matching 8 bases. The CDR3 here is CASSQARGRSYNEQFF. CDR3 DNA: TGTGCCAGCAGCCAAGCCCGCGGGAGGTCCTACAATGAGCAGTTCTTC.